The 18 T cell receptor beta chains presented below share a single source sample, sequenced in a study of T cells in Graves' hyperthyroidism and ophthalmopathy. TCR beta CDR3 sequences were amplified from RNA transcripts. HTBI primers were the set used in a first-round RT-PCR of the TCR CDR3. TCRdb re-called the multiplex PCR reads through MiXCR, storing one row per CDR3 protein. The sample holds around 300,000 distinct CDR3 sequences; around 14% are singletons and the top ten take about 22%. The sequenced sample consisted of blood. The receptors were gathered from a woman aged 25 to 39 with Graves' hyperthyroidism.

This clonotype was counted at least ten times. This chain uses TRBV7-3 with TRBJ2-3; D gene uncertain. The CDR3 spans 14 residues. Germline V gene lookup returns CDR1 SGHTA and CDR2 FQGTGA. Trimming removed 5 bases from V and 0 bases from J, with 9 bases in between. CDR3 sequence: CASSKPFSTDTQYF. CDR3 in DNA: TGTGCCAGCAGCAAGCCGTTTAGCACAGATACGCAGTATTTT.

The chain has TRBV7-9 and TRBJ2-4; 11 nucleotides align to TRBD1. Germline lookup yields CDR1 SEHNR and CDR2 FQNEAQ (reference sequence). The CDR3 consists of 14 residues. With 4 bases clipped from V and 11 bases from J, the junction kept 7 bases outside the gene matches. The CDR3: CASSSGTGGSVQYF. CDR3 nucleotides: TGTGCCAGCAGCTCCGGGACAGGGGGTTCGGTTCAGTACTTC.

This clonotype was picked up many times. This chain links TRBV18 with TRBJ1-2, with D unclear. Per the germline V gene, CDR1 is KGHSH and CDR2 is LQKENI. The CDR3 is made up of 14 amino acids. The ends were cut back, 1 base at V and 6 bases at J, with 12 bases in the middle. This chain's CDR3 is CASSPRVQQHGYTF. The CDR3 bases are TGTGCCAGCTCACCACGGGTACAGCAACATGGCTACACCTTC.

The rearrangement links TRBV15 to TRBJ1-5; D may be TRBD1 (5 bases). The CDR3 covers 15 residues. The germline gives CDR1 LNHNV, CDR2 YYDKDF (reference sequence). V was cut by 0 bases and J by 7 bases, with 13 bases left in between. The CDR3 region is CATSRDRASGQPQHF. The CDR3 coding sequence is TGTGCCACCAGCAGAGACAGGGCAAGTGGACAGCCCCAGCATTTT.

The chain combines TRBV6-1 with TRBJ2-4; the match to TRBD1 covers 8 bases. With 1 base clipped from V and 3 bases from J, the junction kept 8 bases outside the gene matches. The germline gives CDR1 MNHNS, CDR2 SASEGT. There are 17 residues in the CDR3. CDR3 in DNA: TGTGCCAGCAGTGAAGAAGAGGACAGGGCGGGCAAAAACATTCAGTACTTC. This codes for CASSEEEDRAGKNIQYF.

This clonotype showed up many times. The CDR3 nucleotides are TGTGCCAGCAGTTTAGGGGGACTGATCTACGAGCAGTACTTC. It specifies CASSLGGLIYEQYF. The rearrangement uses TRBV27 and TRBJ2-7, with D possibly matching TRBD2 (6 bases). This CDR3 is 14 amino acids long. The ends were cut back, 2 bases at V and 3 bases at J, with 11 bases in the middle. In germline, CDR1 is MNHEY, CDR2 SMNVEV (reference sequence).

V is TRBV19 and J is TRBJ1-5; D remains ambiguous. The V gene's germline CDR1 is LNHDA and CDR2 SQIVND (reference sequence). This CDR3 contains 15 residues. Deletions cut 5 bases from V and 0 bases from J, with 11 bases between. CDR3 amino acids: CASSQGYHSNQPQHF. CDR3 in DNA: TGTGCCAGTAGTCAAGGTTATCATAGCAATCAGCCCCAGCATTTT.

This clonotype was seen repeatedly, ten times or more. This chain uses TRBV7-8 with TRBJ2-7; 7 bases agree with TRBD2. Germline V gives CDR1 SGHVS, CDR2 FQNEAQ. This CDR3 contains 13 residues. The V gene end was trimmed by 4 bases and the J gene end by 3 bases; junction bases not matched to a gene: 3. The CDR3 DNA is TGTGCCAGCAGCTCCGGCGGGGGCTACGAGCAGTACTTC. Residues: CASSSGGGYEQYF.

This clonotype was counted at least ten times. The chain employs TRBV30 and TRBJ2-5, with D perhaps matching TRBD1 (6 bases). V dropped 1 base and J dropped 3 bases, with 21 bases sitting between them. CDR3 size: 17 residues. Germline V gene lookup returns CDR1 GTSNPN and CDR2 SVGIG (reference sequence). The CDR3 DNA reads TGTGCCTGGAGTGGGACAGACAGCAGCGCCTGGGAAGAGACCCAGTACTTC. Its translation: CAWSGTDSSAWEETQYF.

Turning to this clonotype: Possible read error: a much larger clone is one base away. The rearrangement joins TRBV7-2 to TRBJ2-1; TRBD1 might be the D (6 bases). Trimming shortened V by 1 base and J by 7 bases, and 14 bases separated the two germline ends. Germline loops: CDR1 SGHTA, CDR2 FQGNSA. This CDR3 comprises 15 residues. The CDR3 DNA sequence: TGTGCCAGCAGCTTAGGGGGGCACCCTGAGAATGAGCAGTTCTTC. Translating gives CASSLGGHPENEQFF.

The chain has TRBV7-2 and TRBJ2-5; 7 bases fit TRBD2. CDR3 length equals 15 residues. Germline V gene data show CDR1 as SGHTA and CDR2 as FQGNSA. Unmatched junction bases numbered 8, after V lost 2 bases and J lost 5 bases. The chain's CDR3 is CASSLTGGFGETQYF. Here the CDR3 DNA reads TGTGCCAGCAGCTTAACGGGGGGATTCGGGGAGACCCAGTACTTC.

At least ten counts were recorded for this clonotype. The chain employs TRBV29-1 and TRBJ1-2; TRBD1 matches at 12 bases. The germline V gene encodes CDR1 SQVTM and CDR2 ANQGSEA. V lost 1 base, J lost 4 bases, and 10 bases stayed unmatched. The CDR3 covers 17 residues. The CDR3: CSVEASSGTGGFYGYTF. DNA of the CDR3: TGCAGCGTTGAAGCCTCATCCGGGACAGGGGGCTTCTATGGCTACACCTTC.

The chain recombines TRBV2 with TRBJ2-5, with 8 bases fitting TRBD1. J was trimmed by 5 bases and V by 1 base; bases with no gene match: 9. Per germline, CDR1 SNHLY and CDR2 FYNNEI. The CDR3 totals 16 residues. The CDR3, as DNA: TGTGCCAGCAGTGAAGGCCGGGCAGGGGGCCGGGAGACCCAGTACTTC. This translates into CASSEGRAGGRETQYF. Combining the CDR3 with reference TRBV2 and TRBJ2-5 gives the whole variable domain EPEVTQTPSHQVTQMGQEVILRCVPISNHLYFYWYRQILGQKVEFLVSFYNNEISEKSEIFDDQFSVERPDGSNFTLKIRSTKLEDSAMYFCASSEGRAGGRETQYFGPGTRLLVL.

This clonotype was recorded at least ten times. CDR3 protein: CAISDGRNEQFF. The DNA for the CDR3 is TGTGCCATCAGTGATGGCCGCAATGAGCAGTTCTTC. The chain employs TRBV10-3 and TRBJ2-1; D gene ambiguous. The CDR3 has 12 amino acids. V lost 3 bases, J lost 6 bases, and 6 bases lay in between. The germline V gene encodes CDR1 ENHRY and CDR2 SYGVKD.

At least ten counts were recorded for this clonotype. The CDR3 DNA sequence: TGTGCCAGCAGCCAAGAGGGACGGGGATATGGCTACACCTTC. This codes for CASSQEGRGYGYTF. V usage is TRBV3-1 and J usage is TRBJ1-2; tentatively, D is TRBD1 (5 bases). CDR3 length equals 14 residues. Looked up from germline, CDR1 is LGHDT and CDR2 is YNNKEL (reference sequence). Trimming cost V 0 bases and J 5 bases, with 10 bases left between them.

The chain uses TRBV20-1 and TRBJ1-5, with TRBD1 matching 7 bases. Germline lookup yields CDR1 DFQATT and CDR2 SNEGSKA (reference sequence). V was clipped by 5 bases and J by 5 bases; unmatched bases: 12. The CDR3 covers 15 residues. The CDR3 DNA reads TGCAGTGCTCGACCGGACAGGTTAGGTGATCAGCCCCAGCATTTT. This encodes CSARPDRLGDQPQHF.

This clonotype was detected many times. CDR3 sequence reads: CASSWDVSYEQYF. CDR3 nucleotide sequence: TGTGCCAGCAGCTGGGATGTTTCCTACGAGCAGTACTTC. V gene TRBV14 combines with J gene TRBJ2-7; D gene uncertain. This CDR3 is 13 amino acids long. V dropped 5 bases and J dropped 1 base, with 9 bases sitting between them. The germline gives CDR1 SGHDN, CDR2 FVKESK.

This clonotype was counted only a few times. The chain recombines TRBV6-1 with TRBJ2-1; TRBD1 agrees at 9 bases. J lost 6 bases, V lost 7 bases, and 7 bases had no gene match. This CDR3 is built from 14 residues. Germline CDR1 is MNHNS and CDR2 is SASEGT. CDR3 protein: CASIKDRGFNEQFF. Written as DNA, the CDR3 is TGTGCCAGCATAAAGGACAGGGGTTTCAATGAGCAGTTCTTC.